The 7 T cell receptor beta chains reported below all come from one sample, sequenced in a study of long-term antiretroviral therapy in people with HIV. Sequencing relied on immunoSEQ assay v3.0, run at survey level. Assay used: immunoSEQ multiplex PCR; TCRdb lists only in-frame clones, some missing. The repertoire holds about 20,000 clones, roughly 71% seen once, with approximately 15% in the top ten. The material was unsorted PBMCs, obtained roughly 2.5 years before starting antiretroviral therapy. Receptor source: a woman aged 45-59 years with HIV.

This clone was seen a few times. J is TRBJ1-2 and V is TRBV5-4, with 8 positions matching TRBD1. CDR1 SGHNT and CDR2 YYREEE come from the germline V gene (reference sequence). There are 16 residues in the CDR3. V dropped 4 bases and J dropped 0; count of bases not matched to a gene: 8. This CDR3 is CASSPGGPYSNYGYTF. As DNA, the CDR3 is TGTGCCAGCAGCCCAGGGGGCCCTTACTCTAACTATGGCTACACCTTC. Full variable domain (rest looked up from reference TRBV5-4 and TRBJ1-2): ETGVTQSPTHLIKTRGQQVTLRCSSQSGHNTVSWYQQALGQGPQFIFQYYREEENGRGNFPPRFSGLQFPNYSSELNVNALELDDSALYLCASSPGGPYSNYGYTFGSGTRLTVV.

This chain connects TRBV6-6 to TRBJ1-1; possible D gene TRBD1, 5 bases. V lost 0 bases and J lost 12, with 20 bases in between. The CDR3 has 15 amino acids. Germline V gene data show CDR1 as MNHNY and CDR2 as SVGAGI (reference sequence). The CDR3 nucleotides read TGTGCCAGCAGTTACTCGTCGGATCAGGGCGGGTTTACTTTCTTT. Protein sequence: CASSYSSDQGGFTFF.

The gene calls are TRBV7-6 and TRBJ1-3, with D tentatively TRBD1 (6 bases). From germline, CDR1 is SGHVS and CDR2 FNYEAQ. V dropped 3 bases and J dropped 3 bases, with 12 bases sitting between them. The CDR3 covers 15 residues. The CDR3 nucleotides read TGTGCCAGCAGCTTGGGGGGGGCGCGTGGAAACACCATATATTTT. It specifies CASSLGGARGNTIYF. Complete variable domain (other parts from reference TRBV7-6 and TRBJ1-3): GAGVSQSPRYKVTKRGQDVALRCDPISGHVSLYWYRQALGQGPEFLTYFNYEAQQDKSGLPNDRFSAERPEGSISTLTIQRTEQRDSAMYRCASSLGGARGNTIYFGEGSWLTVV.

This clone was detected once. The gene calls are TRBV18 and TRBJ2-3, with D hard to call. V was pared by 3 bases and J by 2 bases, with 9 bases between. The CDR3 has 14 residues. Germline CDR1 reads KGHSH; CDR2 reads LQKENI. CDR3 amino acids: CASSPTGDTDTQYF. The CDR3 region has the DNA TGTGCCAGCTCACCCACCGGAGACACAGATACGCAGTATTTT.

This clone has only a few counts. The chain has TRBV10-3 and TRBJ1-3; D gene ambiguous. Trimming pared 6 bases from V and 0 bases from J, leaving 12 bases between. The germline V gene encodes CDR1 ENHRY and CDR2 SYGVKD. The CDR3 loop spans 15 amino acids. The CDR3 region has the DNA TGTGCCATCAGCCGCGCAGACTTCTCTGGAAACACCATATATTTT. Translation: CAISRADFSGNTIYF.

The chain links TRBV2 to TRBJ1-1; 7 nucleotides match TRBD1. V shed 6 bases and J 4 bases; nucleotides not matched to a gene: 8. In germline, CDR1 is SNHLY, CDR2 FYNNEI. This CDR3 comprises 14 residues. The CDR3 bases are TGTGCCAGCAGGATGGGAACAGGGGCCACTGAAGCTTTCTTT. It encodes CASRMGTGATEAFF. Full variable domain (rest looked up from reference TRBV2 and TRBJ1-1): EPEVTQTPSHQVTQMGQEVILRCVPISNHLYFYWYRQILGQKVEFLVSFYNNEISEKSEIFDDQFSVERPDGSNFTLKIRSTKLEDSAMYFCASRMGTGATEAFFGQGTRLTVV.

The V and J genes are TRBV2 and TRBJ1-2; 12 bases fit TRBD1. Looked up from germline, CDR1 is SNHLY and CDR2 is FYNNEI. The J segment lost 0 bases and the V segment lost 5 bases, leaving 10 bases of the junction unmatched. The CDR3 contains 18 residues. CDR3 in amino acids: CASSIHRDRGPSNYGYTF. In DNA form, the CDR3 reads TGTGCCAGCAGTATACATCGGGACAGGGGGCCGTCTAACTATGGCTACACCTTC.